This T cell receptor beta chain derives from a study of shared clonotypes between healthy human individuals. The data were produced by immunoSEQ multiplex PCR, yet TCRdb's version contains in-frame clones alone and is incomplete. Among millions of clones listed, over 90% were seen once. The sequencing input was naive CD4+ T cells from PBMCs. Subset noted: CD45RA+ positively selected. The TCR sequence derives from a man aged 18 to 35 in good health. Some clones in this sample may be carry-over from other donors' samples.

In nucleotides, the CDR3 is TGTGCCAGCAGCCCAAGCCGTTGGGCGGACAATGAGCAGTTCTTC. It yields the protein CASSPSRWADNEQFF. The chain combines TRBV28 with TRBJ2-1, with unresolved D. Germline V gene sequence: CDR1 MDHEN, CDR2 SYDVKM. Trimming shortened V by 6 bases and J by 5 bases, and 17 bases separated the two germline ends. This CDR3 region has 15 residues.